Each of the 20 T cell receptor beta chains below was sequenced from the same sample in a study of T cell repertoires in cytomegalovirus infection (dated by TCRdb to between 2018 and 2021). The run used an Illumina HiSeq 1500. TCRdb redid the processing of the public reads, applying fastp at Q25 and MiXCR, and retained in-frame beta chains. Rows with a matching CDR3 protein are joined into one entry that keeps the most common DNA and genes. The sample records more than 500,000 distinct CDR3 sequences, 15% to 20% of which are singletons. The ten largest make up 20% to 30% of the sample. Sequenced input: CD8+ T cells from PBMCs. These receptors originate from a human donor in good health (CMV status not recorded). Some clones in this sample may be carry-over from other donors' samples.

About this clonotype itself: A much larger clone lies one base from this, so it may be a read error. The chain combines TRBV20-1 with TRBJ2-1; D perhaps matches TRBD1 (7 bases). Germline V CDR1 and CDR2: DFQATT, SNEGSKA (reference sequence). The CDR3 contains 13 residues. Trimming took off 1 base at V and 12 bases at J, with 16 bases between the two ends. CDR3 bases: TGCAGTGCTAGAGTTAGCAGGGGGGCTGTGCAGTTCTTC. Amino acids: CSARVSRGAVQFF.

A remark on this clonotype: This may stem from a read error, because a much larger clone lies one nucleotide away. Because it lacks the conserved phenylalanine or tryptophan at the end, this CDR3 is likely a read error. The gene calls are TRBV6-2 or TRBV6-3 and TRBJ2-7, with D hard to call. Germline CDR1 reads MNHEY; CDR2 reads SVGEGT. V was pared by 6 bases and J by 2 bases, with 14 bases between. The length of the CDR3 is 14 residues. The CDR3 reads CASRSTLRTYEQYL. The CDR3 DNA sequence: TGTGCCAGCAGGTCCACCCTCCGTACCTACGAGCAGTACTTA.

This clonotype was observed at least ten times. The rearrangement joins TRBV7-3 to TRBJ2-3, with D possibly TRBD2 on 6 matching bases. The V gene's germline CDR1 is SGHTA and CDR2 FQGTGA. V lost 5 bases and J 1 base, leaving 16 bases between the germline ends. The CDR3 totals 16 residues. CDR3 nucleotide sequence: TGTGCCAGCAGCCTGGGACTCTCTACGGGCACAGATACGCAGTATTTT. This gives the protein CASSLGLSTGTDTQYF. The full variable domain, completed using reference TRBV7-3 and TRBJ2-3, is GAGVSQTPSNKVTEKGKYVELRCDPISGHTALYWYRQSLGQGPEFLIYFQGTGAADDSGLPNDRFFAVRPEGSVSTLKIQRTERGDSAVYLCASSLGLSTGTDTQYFGPGTRLTVL.

The chain carries TRBV9 and TRBJ2-7, with D possibly matching TRBD2 (5 bases). The CDR3 has 12 residues. Between the trimmed V and J ends, which lost 7 bases and 3 bases, there was a span of 11 bases. CDR1 and CDR2 (germline): SGDLS, YYNGEE. The CDR3 region is CASPGKGYEQYF. CDR3 DNA: TGTGCCAGCCCCGGGAAAGGCTACGAGCAGTACTTC.

Only a few counts were recorded for this clonotype. The V call is TRBV13, the J call TRBJ2-3; 10 bases line up with TRBD1. The CDR3 totals 18 residues. CDR1 is PRHDT and CDR2 is FYEKMQ in the germline V gene (reference sequence). Trimming cost V 4 bases and J 1 base; bases outside gene matches: 11. The CDR3 nucleotides are TGTGCCAGCAGCTCCGGAGAGGGACAGGGGTGGGGCACAGATACGCAGTATTTT. Amino acid sequence: CASSSGEGQGWGTDTQYF. Together with reference TRBV13 and TRBJ2-3, the CDR3 gives the full variable domain: AAGVIQSPRHLIKEKRETATLKCYPIPRHDTVYWYQQGPGQDPQFLISFYEKMQSDKGSIPDRFSAQQFSDYHSELNMSSLELGDSALYFCASSSGEGQGWGTDTQYFGPGTRLTVL.

This clonotype was observed a few times. The chain recombines TRBV10-2 with TRBJ2-7; perhaps TRBD2 as D (5 bases). The CDR3 consists of 14 residues. V was trimmed by 6 bases and J by 2 bases, leaving 14 bases between them. Germline V CDR1 and CDR2: WSHSY, SAAADI. CDR3 protein: CASRGPEVPYEQYF. In DNA, the CDR3 is TGCGCCAGCAGGGGCCCGGAGGTTCCCTACGAGCAGTACTTC.

This clonotype showed up many times. The CDR3 sequence: CSARDATSGGAMDEQFF. As DNA, the CDR3 is TGCAGTGCTAGAGACGCGACTAGCGGGGGGGCCATGGATGAGCAGTTCTTC. V and J are TRBV20-1 and TRBJ2-1, with TRBD2 matching over 14 bases. V lost 0 bases and J lost 8; bases outside the gene matches: 9. CDR1 DFQATT and CDR2 SNEGSKA come from the germline V gene (reference sequence). The CDR3 has 17 amino acids.

This clonotype has more than one count but fewer than ten. A read error may be the cause here, since a much bigger clone is one base away. This chain uses TRBV7-2 with TRBJ2-1; 9 bases fit TRBD2. This CDR3 is 16 amino acids long. The germline V gene has CDR1 SGHTA and CDR2 FQGNSA. V was pared by 1 base and J by 7 bases, with 8 bases of the junction left unmatched. The DNA of the CDR3 is TGTGCCAGCAGCTTAGGCGGGGGGGGGGTCGTAAATGAGCAGTTCTTC. This codes for CASSLGGGGVVNEQFF.

The sample holds a few counts of this clonotype. V and J are TRBV6-5 and TRBJ2-7, with 8 bases identical to TRBD2. CDR1 and CDR2 from the germline V gene are MNHEY and SVGAGI. V was clipped by 5 bases and J by 5 bases; unmatched bases: 17. This CDR3 has 17 residues. CDR3 sequence: CASSRTGPRTSSHEQYF. CDR3 coding DNA: TGTGCCAGCAGTCGTACAGGGCCGCGGACTAGCAGCCACGAGCAGTACTTC.

The V call is TRBV19, the J call TRBJ1-2; D is undetermined. The CDR3 covers 13 residues. CDR1 is LNHDA and CDR2 is SQIVND in the germline V gene (reference sequence). Deletions cut 3 bases from V and 10 bases from J, with 15 bases between. DNA of the CDR3: TGTGCCAGTAGTATGGGCTCCACCAACGACTACACCTTC. Amino acid sequence: CASSMGSTNDYTF.

The V and J genes are TRBV6-5 and TRBJ1-2; D is unresolved. Germline V gene data show CDR1 as MNHEY and CDR2 as SVGAGI. Trimming took 2 bases from V and 14 from J, leaving 18 bases between them. The CDR3 is made up of 13 amino acids. CDR3 nucleotide sequence: TGTGCCAGCAGTTACGAGGGCTCGGGAGGCGAGACCTTC. Amino acid sequence: CASSYEGSGGETF.

This clonotype was seen only a few times. The chain uses TRBV13 and TRBJ1-3; D ambiguous. The CDR3 is 11 amino acids. Germline V CDR1 and CDR2: PRHDT, FYEKMQ (reference sequence). With 6 bases removed from V and 12 bases from J, the gap between germline ends came to 12 bases. CDR3 sequence: CASSWRGVIYF. The CDR3 DNA follows: TGTGCCAGCAGTTGGCGCGGGGTCATATATTTT.

This clonotype was observed a few times. The chain combines TRBV27 with TRBJ1-6, with 8 bases lining up with TRBD1. CDR1 is MNHEY and CDR2 is SMNVEV in the germline V gene (reference sequence). Trimming took 0 bases from V and 10 from J; bases not matched to a gene: 8. The length of the CDR3 is 16 residues. The CDR3 sequence is CASSLSRQGASSPLHF. The CDR3 DNA follows: TGTGCCAGCAGTTTATCCAGGCAGGGGGCAAGCTCACCCCTCCACTTT.

The sample holds many counts of this clonotype. V gene TRBV28 combines with J gene TRBJ1-5; D is unclear. Germline CDR1 reads MDHEN; CDR2 reads SYDVKM. CDR3 length: 17 residues. V lost 4 bases to trimming and J lost 0 bases, with 16 bases between them. As DNA, the CDR3 is TGTGCCAGCAGTTATAGGAGGGTCGCTCCTAGCAATCAGCCCCAGCATTTT. This encodes CASSYRRVAPSNQPQHF.

This chain connects TRBV11-3 to TRBJ1-1, with TRBD1 identical over 7 bases. The CDR3 length is 13 residues. Trimming took 5 bases from V and 5 from J; bases not matched to a gene: 5. Germline loops: CDR1 SGHNT, CDR2 YENEEA. CDR3 in amino acids: CASSARGKTEAFF. The CDR3 region has the DNA TGTGCCAGCAGCGCCAGGGGGAAAACTGAAGCTTTCTTT.

The V and J genes are TRBV27 and TRBJ2-6; TRBD1 aligns across 10 bases. V lost 5 bases, J lost 0 bases, and 10 bases stayed unmatched. The germline V gene encodes CDR1 MNHEY and CDR2 SMNVEV (reference sequence). The CDR3 extends over 19 amino acids. For the CDR3, the DNA is TGTGCCAGCAGTACTATGATGGGACAGGGGCACTCTGGGGCCAACGTCCTGACTTTC. This gives the protein CASSTMMGQGHSGANVLTF.

The chain carries TRBV20-1 and TRBJ2-2; 11 nucleotides match TRBD2. Trimming removed 0 bases from V and 7 bases from J; junction bases left unmatched: 4. Germline-derived CDR1 and CDR2 are DFQATT and SNEGSKA (reference sequence). The CDR3 has 15 residues. CDR3 sequence: CSARDTSGGGGELFF. DNA of the CDR3: TGCAGTGCTAGAGATACTAGCGGGGGAGGCGGGGAGCTGTTTTTT.

This clonotype was observed many times. Here the CDR3 DNA reads TGTGCCAGCAGTTACTCGGGCGTGGACACTGAAGCTTTCTTT. Encoded protein: CASSYSGVDTEAFF. The chain is built from TRBV6-5 and TRBJ1-1; D gene uncertain. The CDR3 contains 14 residues. V was pared by 0 bases and J by 3 bases, with 8 bases between. CDR1 MNHEY and CDR2 SVGAGI come from the germline V gene.

This clonotype has more than one count but fewer than ten. The gene calls are TRBV20-1 and TRBJ2-5; 14 nucleotides align to TRBD2. The CDR3 has 16 residues. Trimming removed 2 bases from V and 5 bases from J; junction bases left unmatched: 7. Per germline, CDR1 DFQATT and CDR2 SNEGSKA (reference sequence). As DNA, the CDR3 is TGCAGTGCTAGACATGGACTAGCGGGGGGAGGGGAGACCCAGTACTTC. This sequence encodes CSARHGLAGGGETQYF.

Of note for this clonotype: A much larger clone lies one base from this, so it may be a read error. J is TRBJ2-3 and V is TRBV7-3; 10 bases fit TRBD2. Germline V gene data show CDR1 as SGHTA and CDR2 as FQGTGA. This CDR3 has 15 amino acids. The CDR3 reads CASSLLAGAADTQDF. CDR3 nucleotides: TGTGCCAGCAGCTTACTAGCGGGAGCTGCAGATACGCAGGATTTT.